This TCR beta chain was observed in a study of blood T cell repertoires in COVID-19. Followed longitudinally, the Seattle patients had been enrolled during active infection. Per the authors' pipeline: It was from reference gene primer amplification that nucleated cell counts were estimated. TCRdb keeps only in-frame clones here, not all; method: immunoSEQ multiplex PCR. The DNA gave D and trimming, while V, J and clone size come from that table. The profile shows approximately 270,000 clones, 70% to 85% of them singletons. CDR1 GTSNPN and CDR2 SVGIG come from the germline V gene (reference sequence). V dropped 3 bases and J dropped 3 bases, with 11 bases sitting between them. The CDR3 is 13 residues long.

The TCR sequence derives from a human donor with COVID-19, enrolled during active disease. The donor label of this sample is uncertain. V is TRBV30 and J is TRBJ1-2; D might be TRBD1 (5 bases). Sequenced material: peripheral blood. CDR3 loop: CAWRPDSYYGYTF. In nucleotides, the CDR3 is TGTGCCTGGAGACCCGACAGTTACTATGGCTACACCTTC. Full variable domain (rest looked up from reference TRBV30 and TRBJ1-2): SQTIHQWPATLVQPVGSPLSLECTVEGTSNPNLYWYRQAAGRGLQLLFYSVGIGQISSEVPQNLSASRPQDRQFILSSKKLLLSDSGFYLCAWRPDSYYGYTFGSGTRLTVV.